This T cell receptor (beta chain) was recorded in a study of post-analysis software for immune sequencing data. Across the whole study: The patients showed relapsing-remitting, secondary progressive and progressive-relapsing multiple sclerosis courses.

Germline-derived CDR1 and CDR2 are MNHEY and SMNVEV (reference sequence). V lost 1 base and J 6 bases, leaving 5 bases between the germline ends. The length of the CDR3 is 12 residues. This clonotype was recorded a few times. Its target is unknown. Study conclusions and caveats: Same-batch samples co-clustered strongly by F measure. About five TRBV segments, including TRBV5-6, TRBV5-1 and TRBV20-1, were more frequent in patients than controls.

Included in the TCR beta cDNA libraries were unique molecular identifiers. Each batch of about 1 to 11 million T cells produced 490,000 or so cDNA molecules. One entry per CDR3 protein results from TCRdb running MiXCR on the PCR reads. Of about 540,000 distinct CDR3 sequences in the sample, approximately 34% were seen once. The chain couples TRBV27 to TRBJ2-3; no reliable D call. The sequencing input was blood. This clonotype was sampled from a girl younger than 18 with multiple sclerosis. The CDR3 DNA is TGTGCCAGCAGTTTATATAAGGATACGCAGTATTTT. This sequence encodes CASSLYKDTQYF.